The clone carrying this T cell receptor (beta chain) was observed a few times. Its antigen is unidentified. TCRdb's table, derived via immunoSEQ multiplex PCR, lists solely in-frame clones and lacks some. The table has 20,000 or so clones, 65% to 90% seen once; the top ten hold 4.5% to 5.5%. This entry is derived from a study of T cells in localized non-small cell lung cancer. General observations from the study: Higher blood T cell density tracked longer overall survival. Median roughly 57 top-100 tumor clones were shared with paired adjacent lung. Heterogeneity is still possible, as just one tumor region was sequenced. Uninvolved adjacent lung, not tumor, had the highest T cell clonality.

The sample here was peripheral blood, taken before any cancer treatment. This TCR came from a man between 35 and 75 years old with stage I lung adenocarcinoma.

The CDR3 protein is CASSLFGQGAQNTEAFF. CDR3 DNA sequence: TGTGCCAGCAGTTTATTCGGACAGGGGGCCCAAAACACTGAAGCTTTCTTT. This chain uses TRBV28 with TRBJ1-1, with TRBD1 matching over 11 bases. This CDR3 contains 17 residues. From germline, CDR1 is MDHEN and CDR2 SYDVKM. Trimming took 1 base from V and 2 from J; bases not matched to a gene: 6.